The 2 T cell receptor beta chains given below trace back to one sample, sequenced in a study of blood T cell repertoires in COVID-19. Produced via immunoSEQ multiplex PCR; TCRdb's table is partial and in-frame only. The sample includes 240,000 or so clones, about 86% of them seen just once. The sequencing input was PBMCs or T cells enriched from blood (not recorded which). Every receptor here comes from a woman in her forties with acute COVID-19.

This clone was seen only a few times. The gene calls are TRBV19 and TRBJ2-1; TRBD1 aligns across 8 bases. Germline lookup yields CDR1 LNHDA and CDR2 SQIVND (reference sequence). CDR3 length: 15 amino acids. The ends lost 3 bases at V and 5 bases at J; junction bases unmatched: 6. As DNA, the CDR3 is TGTGCCAGTAGTATCCAGGGACAGGCTCACAATGAGCAGTTCTTC. Amino acid sequence: CASSIQGQAHNEQFF.

The gene calls are TRBV20-1 and TRBJ2-2, with unresolved D. The CDR3 is 11 residues long. CDR1 is DFQATT and CDR2 is SNEGSKA in the germline V gene (reference sequence). V lost 7 bases to trimming and J lost 0 bases, with 3 bases between them. DNA for the CDR3: TGCAGTGTAGCGAACACCGGGGAGCTGTTTTTT. It specifies CSVANTGELFF.